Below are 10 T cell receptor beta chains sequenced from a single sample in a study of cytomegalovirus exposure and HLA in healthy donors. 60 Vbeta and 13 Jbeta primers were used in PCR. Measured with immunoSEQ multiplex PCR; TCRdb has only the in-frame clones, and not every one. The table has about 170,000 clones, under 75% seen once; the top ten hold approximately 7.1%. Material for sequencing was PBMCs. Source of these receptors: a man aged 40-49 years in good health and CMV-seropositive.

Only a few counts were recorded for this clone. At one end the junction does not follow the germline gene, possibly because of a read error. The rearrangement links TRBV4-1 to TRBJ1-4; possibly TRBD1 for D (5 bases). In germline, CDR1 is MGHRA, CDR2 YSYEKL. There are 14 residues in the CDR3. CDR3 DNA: TGCGCCAGCAGCCAAGAGGGGCCCTTTCGGAAAACTGTTTTT. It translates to CASSQEGPFRKTVF.

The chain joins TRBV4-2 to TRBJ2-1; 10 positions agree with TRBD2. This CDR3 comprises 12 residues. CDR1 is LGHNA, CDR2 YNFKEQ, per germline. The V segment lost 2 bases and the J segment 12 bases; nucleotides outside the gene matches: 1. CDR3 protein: CASSQRTSGQFF. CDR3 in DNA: TGTGCCAGCAGCCAACGGACTAGCGGGCAGTTCTTC.

In DNA, the CDR3 is TGCGCCAGCAGTGAGAGGGGACTGAGGGACGAGCAGTACTTC. Its translation is CASSERGLRDEQYF. The chain combines TRBV10-2 with TRBJ2-7, with D possibly TRBD2 on 6 matching bases. V was clipped by 2 bases and J by 5 bases, with 13 bases between them. The germline V gene has CDR1 WSHSY and CDR2 SAAADI. This CDR3 has 14 amino acids.

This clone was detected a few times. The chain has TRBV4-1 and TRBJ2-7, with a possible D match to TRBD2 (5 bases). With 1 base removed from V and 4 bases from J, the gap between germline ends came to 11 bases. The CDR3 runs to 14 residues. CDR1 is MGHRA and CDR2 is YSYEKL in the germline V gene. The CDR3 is CASSQGASGYEQYF. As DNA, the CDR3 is TGCGCCAGCAGCCAAGGGGCCAGCGGATACGAGCAGTACTTC.

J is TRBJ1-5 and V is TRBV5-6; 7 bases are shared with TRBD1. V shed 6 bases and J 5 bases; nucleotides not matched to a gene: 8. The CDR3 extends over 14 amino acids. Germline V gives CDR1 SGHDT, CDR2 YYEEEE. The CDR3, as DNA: TGTGCCAGCACCAGGGGGGTTCGAGATCAGCCCCAGCATTTT. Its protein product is CASTRGVRDQPQHF.

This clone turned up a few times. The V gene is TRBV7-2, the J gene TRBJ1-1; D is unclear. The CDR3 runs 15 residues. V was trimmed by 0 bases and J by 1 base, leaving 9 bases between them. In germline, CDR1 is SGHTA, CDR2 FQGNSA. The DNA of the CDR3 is TGTGCCAGCAGCTTAGCGTCAGGCAAGAACACTGAAGCTTTCTTT. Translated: CASSLASGKNTEAFF.

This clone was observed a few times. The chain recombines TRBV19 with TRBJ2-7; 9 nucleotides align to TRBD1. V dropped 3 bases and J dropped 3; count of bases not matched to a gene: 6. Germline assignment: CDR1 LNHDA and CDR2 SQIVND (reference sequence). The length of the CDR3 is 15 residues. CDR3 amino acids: CASSIGTGMIYEQYF. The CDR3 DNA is TGTGCCAGTAGTATTGGGACAGGGATGATCTACGAGCAGTACTTC. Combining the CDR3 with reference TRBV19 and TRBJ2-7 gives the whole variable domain DGGITQSPKYLFRKEGQNVTLSCEQNLNHDAMYWYRQDPGQGLRLIYYSQIVNDFQKGDIAEGYSVSREKKESFPLTVTSAQKNPTAFYLCASSIGTGMIYEQYFGPGTRLTVT.

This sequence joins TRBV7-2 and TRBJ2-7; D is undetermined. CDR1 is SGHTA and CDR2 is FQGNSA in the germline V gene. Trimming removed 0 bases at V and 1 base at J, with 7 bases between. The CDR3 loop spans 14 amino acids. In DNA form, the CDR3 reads TGTGCCAGCAGCTTAGCGCGGCTATCCTACGAGCAGTACTTC. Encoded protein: CASSLARLSYEQYF.

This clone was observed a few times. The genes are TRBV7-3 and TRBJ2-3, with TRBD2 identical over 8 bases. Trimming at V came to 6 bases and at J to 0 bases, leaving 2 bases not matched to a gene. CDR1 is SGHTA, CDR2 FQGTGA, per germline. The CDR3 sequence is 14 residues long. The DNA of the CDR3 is TGTGCCAGCAGTAGCGGGGCGAGCACAGATACGCAGTATTTT. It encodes CASSSGASTDTQYF.

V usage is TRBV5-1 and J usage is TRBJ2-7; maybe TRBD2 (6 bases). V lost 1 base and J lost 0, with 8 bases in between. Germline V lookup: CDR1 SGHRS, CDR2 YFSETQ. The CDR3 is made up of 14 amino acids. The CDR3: CASSLYGSSYEQYF. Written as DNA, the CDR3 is TGCGCCAGCAGCTTGTACGGGAGCTCCTACGAGCAGTACTTC.